This T cell receptor beta chain was captured by sequencing in a study of blood T cells in healthy people across ages. V lost 0 bases and J 7 bases, leaving 26 bases between the germline ends. Germline V gene sequence: CDR1 SGHRS, CDR2 YFSETQ. The CDR3 covers 18 residues. This clonotype occurred a few times. With a J-beta primer mix and a sample-barcoded 5' primer, a second PCR ran 7 to 11 cycles. TCRdb called the 5' RACE reads again in MiXCR, with one record for every CDR3 protein. The sample contains some 760,000 distinct CDR3 sequences, 20% to 25% of which appear only once. This sample also belongs to another study, concerning T cells of mothers and their children.

The TCR was taken from a boy aged 5 to 17 in good health. The chain links TRBV5-1 to TRBJ2-7; TRBD2 might be the D (5 bases). The sequenced sample was blood. The CDR3 protein is CASSLEPSSEEASFEQYF. The CDR3 coding sequence is TGCGCCAGCAGCTTGGAACCCAGTAGCGAGGAGGCCTCCTTTGAGCAGTACTTC.